The T cell receptor beta chain described here comes from a study of blood T cell repertoires in COVID-19. Germline loops: CDR1 SGHDT, CDR2 YYEEEE. With 2 bases removed from V and 12 bases from J, the gap between germline ends came to 18 bases. CDR3 length: 14 residues. Some clones are missing from TCRdb's copy, which holds only in-frame ones; the method was immunoSEQ multiplex PCR. The profile shows some 150,000 clones, approximately 87% of them singletons. The sequenced sample was peripheral blood. The gene calls are TRBV5-6 and TRBJ2-1; D is ambiguous. This clonotype was sampled from a middle-aged man who had recovered from COVID-19. The CDR3 sequence is CASSLQLVSPGQFF. DNA for the CDR3: TGTGCCAGCAGCTTACAGCTTGTGAGTCCCGGGCAGTTCTTC.